These 5 T cell receptor beta chains were all obtained from the same sample, sequenced in a study of shared clonotypes between healthy human individuals. Sequencing was performed with immunoSEQ multiplex PCR; in TCRdb, only in-frame clones are kept and a portion is missing. This table holds approximately 500,000 clones, 81% found once. Source material: PBMCs. All receptors come from a woman in her 40s in good health. Some clones in this sample may be carry-over from other donors' samples.

V gene TRBV28 combines with J gene TRBJ1-1; 8 bases fit TRBD1. Looked up from germline, CDR1 is MDHEN and CDR2 is SYDVKM. The V gene end was trimmed by 6 bases and the J gene end by 7 bases; junction bases not matched to a gene: 4. CDR3 length: 12 residues. CDR3 nucleotide sequence: TGTGCCAGCAGACCGACAGGGGTTGAAGCTTTCTTT. Residues: CASRPTGVEAFF.

This clone was seen a handful of times. The CDR3 sequence is CASDVRARSYNEQFF. As DNA, the CDR3 is TGCGCCAGCGACGTCCGGGCTCGCTCCTACAATGAGCAGTTCTTC. This rearrangement joins TRBV10-1 to TRBJ2-1; D is unresolved. The germline gives CDR1 WNHNN, CDR2 SYGVQD (reference sequence). There are 15 residues in the CDR3. Trimming stripped 8 bases from V and 0 bases from J, with 14 bases between.

The V call is TRBV5-6, the J call TRBJ1-4, with D perhaps matching TRBD1 (5 bases). Trimming pared 1 base from V and 4 bases from J, leaving 8 bases between. There are 14 residues in the CDR3. Germline V gene sequence: CDR1 SGHDT, CDR2 YYEEEE. In DNA form, the CDR3 reads TGTGCCAGCAGCTTGAGGGGAATTAATGAAAAACTGTTTTTT. It is translated as CASSLRGINEKLFF.

This chain uses TRBV30 with TRBJ2-1; D unclear. This CDR3 comprises 14 residues. V lost 4 bases and J lost 0, with 10 bases in between. CDR1 is GTSNPN, CDR2 SVGIG, per germline (reference sequence). Here the CDR3 DNA reads TGTGCCTGGACCTGGCGGAGCTCCTACAATGAGCAGTTCTTC. Translation: CAWTWRSSYNEQFF.

The rearrangement links TRBV4-1 to TRBJ2-7; TRBD2 aligns across 9 bases. The CDR3 is 15 residues long. Germline V gene data show CDR1 as MGHRA and CDR2 as YSYEKL. V lost 1 base, J lost 4 bases, and 5 bases stayed unmatched. The CDR3 nucleotides read TGCGCCAGCAGCCAAGTAGCGGGAGTGTTGTACGAGCAGTACTTC. Translated, it gives CASSQVAGVLYEQYF.